The entry below gives a single T cell receptor (beta chain) sequence along with its context. Its specificity is unknown. CDR3 length equals 15 residues. After removal of 7 bases from V and 6 bases from J, the junction contained 7 bases not matched to a gene. From germline, CDR1 is LNHDA and CDR2 SQIVND (reference sequence). The record originates from a study of OX40 agonist ivuxolimab in advanced cancers. Study observations and caveats: Clonal expansion was among the lowest in partial responders at 0.1-3.0 mg/kg, especially CD8+.

Generated by immunoSEQ multiplex PCR, the TCRdb table keeps only in-frame clones and is missing some. This table has about 64,000 clones, roughly nine tenths appearing once. The sample was CD4+ or CD8+ T cells sorted from blood, taken in a trial of the OX40 agonist ivuxolimab. This rearrangement joins TRBV19 to TRBJ2-3, with 13 bases identical to TRBD2. This clonotype originated in an adult with an advanced solid tumor such as melanoma, head and neck, liver or kidney cancer. CDR3 in amino acids: CASKTSGGVEDTQYF. CDR3 sequence (DNA): TGTGCCAGTAAAACTAGCGGGGGGGTGGAGGATACGCAGTATTTT.